A single T cell receptor (beta chain) is shown here with its context. Its antigen is unknown. This sample is drawn from a study of shared clonotypes between healthy human individuals. Study-wide results and limits: Sampling included only blood; tissue repertoires likely differ. Sequencing of the sorted subsets was shown by rarefaction to be incomplete despite large depth.

The run depth of the assay was deep. Method: immunoSEQ multiplex PCR; TCRdb's copy keeps in-frame clones and lacks some. This sample carries about 2 million clones, over 85% of them seen once, and the ten largest clones take more than 0.1%. This CDR3 contains 14 residues. V lost 6 bases and J 2 bases, leaving 13 bases between the germline ends. Germline V lookup: CDR1 MNHNY, CDR2 SVGAGI (reference sequence). The chain links TRBV6-6 to TRBJ1-2; tentative D call: TRBD1 (5 bases). The source is a man between 18 and 35 years old in good health. Sequencing used naive CD4+ T cells sorted from blood. Subset specified: CD45RA+ positively selected. The CDR3 nucleotides are TGTGCCAGCAGGGACCGAGGGGAGAACTATGGCTACACCTTC. Residues: CASRDRGENYGYTF.